This entry lists 24 T cell receptor beta chains sequenced from one sample in a study of T cell responses to AZD1222 COVID-19 vaccine. Produced via immunoSEQ multiplex PCR; TCRdb's table is partial and in-frame only. The sample carries about 130,000 clones, roughly 88% recorded once. The starting material was peripheral blood, obtained on day 0 of AZD1222 vaccination. These receptors were obtained from an adult in good health.

This rearrangement joins TRBV6-5 to TRBJ1-2, with a tentative D call TRBD1 (5 bases). This CDR3 is 13 amino acids long. Trimming removed 11 bases from V and 4 bases from J, with 17 bases in between. Looked up from germline, CDR1 is MNHEY and CDR2 is SVGAGI. The CDR3 sequence: CAQSRGRGYGYTF. The DNA of the CDR3 is TGTGCCCAGAGTCGAGGGAGGGGCTATGGCTACACCTTC.

The chain combines TRBV19 with TRBJ2-1, with 13 bases fitting TRBD2. Germline-derived CDR1 and CDR2 are LNHDA and SQIVND (reference sequence). With V trimmed by 3 bases and J by 2 bases, 4 bases remained unmatched. The CDR3 has 17 amino acids. The CDR3 loop reads CASSIRLAGGTYNEQFF. CDR3 nucleotide sequence: TGTGCCAGTAGTATCCGACTAGCGGGAGGTACCTACAATGAGCAGTTCTTC. The entire variable domain, with the rest obtained from reference TRBV19 and TRBJ2-1, is as follows: DGGITQSPKYLFRKEGQNVTLSCEQNLNHDAMYWYRQDPGQGLRLIYYSQIVNDFQKGDIAEGYSVSREKKESFPLTVTSAQKNPTAFYLCASSIRLAGGTYNEQFFGPGTRLTVL.

This clone was counted once. The V and J genes are TRBV29-1 and TRBJ1-4; 7 bases fit TRBD1. The V gene end was trimmed by 6 bases and the J gene end by 7 bases; junction bases not matched to a gene: 8. This CDR3 has 13 amino acids. CDR1 and CDR2 from the germline V gene are SQVTM and ANQGSEA. The CDR3 sequence: CSVSQTGSEKLFF. The CDR3 nucleotides read TGCAGCGTATCCCAGACAGGGTCTGAAAAACTGTTTTTT.

This sequence joins TRBV21-1 and TRBJ2-6; the tabulated D call, TRBD2, remains unverified against the DNA. TRBV21-1 is a documented pseudogene. CDR3 size: 13 residues. The CDR3 region has the DNA TGTGCCAGCAGCGGCGGACTTCCCGAAGTCCTGACTTTC. It specifies CASSGGLPEVLTF.

This chain joins TRBV7-3 and TRBJ2-5, with a tentative D call TRBD1 (6 bases). Trimming shortened V by 2 bases and J by 7 bases, and 8 bases separated the two germline ends. Germline CDR1 reads SGHTA; CDR2 reads FQGTGA. CDR3 length: 12 amino acids. The CDR3 loop is CASSLGGGTQYF. The CDR3 DNA is TGTGCCAGCAGCTTAGGGGGCGGGACCCAGTACTTC.

The rearrangement joins TRBV5-1 to TRBJ2-3; D gene unclear. V lost 0 bases and J lost 4, with 9 bases in between. This CDR3 is built from 14 residues. Germline V gene sequence: CDR1 SGHRS, CDR2 YFSETQ. The CDR3 is CASSLEPLPDTQYF. CDR3 in DNA: TGCGCCAGCAGCTTGGAACCGCTCCCAGATACGCAGTATTTT. Drawing the rest from reference TRBV5-1 and TRBJ2-3, the complete variable domain is KAGVTQTPRYLIKTRGQQVTLSCSPISGHRSVSWYQQTPGQGLQFLFEYFSETQRNKGNFPGRFSGRQFSNSRSEMNVSTLELGDSALYLCASSLEPLPDTQYFGPGTRLTVL.

The J gene is TRBJ1-1, the V gene TRBV19; perhaps TRBD1 as D (6 bases). Deletions cut 8 bases from V and 3 bases from J, with 16 bases between. Germline V gives CDR1 LNHDA, CDR2 SQIVND (reference sequence). CDR3 size: 14 residues. DNA of the CDR3: TGTGCCAGTTTCGGGGGCGTTTGGGACACTGAAGCTTTCTTT. It encodes CASFGGVWDTEAFF.

This clone was seen only a few times. Other DNA sequences in the sample encode the same CDR3. This chain connects TRBV9 to TRBJ1-1; no firm D call. CDR3 length equals 13 residues. Per germline, CDR1 SGDLS and CDR2 YYNGEE. V lost 0 bases to trimming and J lost 1 base, with 4 bases between them. CDR3 loop: CASSVAGNTEAFF. As DNA, the CDR3 is TGTGCCAGCAGCGTAGCTGGGAACACTGAAGCTTTCTTT.

The V call is TRBV29-1, the J call TRBJ1-4, with D possibly TRBD1 on 5 matching bases. Germline CDR1 is SQVTM and CDR2 is ANQGSEA. CDR3 length equals 16 residues. V gave up 3 bases and J gave up 2 bases, with 16 bases separating them. As DNA, the CDR3 is TGCAGCGTTGATAGCGTTAGGGACCCTACTAATGAAAAACTGTTTTTT. Protein: CSVDSVRDPTNEKLFF. Filled out from reference TRBV29-1 and TRBJ1-4, the complete variable domain reads SAVISQKPSRDICQRGTSLTIQCQVDSQVTMMFWYRQQPGQSLTLIATANQGSEATYESGFVIDKFPISRPNLTFSTLTVSNMSPEDSSIYLCSVDSVRDPTNEKLFFGSGTQLSVL.

This chain joins TRBV6-1 and TRBJ2-2, with a tentative D call TRBD1 (7 bases). Deletions cut 2 bases from V and 6 bases from J, with 10 bases between. Germline loops: CDR1 MNHNS, CDR2 SASEGT. The CDR3 consists of 14 residues. CDR3 coding DNA: TGTGCCAGCAGTGAACAGGGGGGAGCCGGGGAGCTGTTTTTT. Amino acids: CASSEQGGAGELFF.

CDR3 residues: CASSQGASYEQYF. CDR3 coding DNA: TGCGCCAGCAGTCAGGGGGCTTCTTACGAGCAGTACTTC. This chain uses TRBV23-1 with TRBJ2-7; maybe TRBD1 (6 bases). TRBV23-1 is placed among ORFs of uncertain function. The ends were cut back, 3 bases at V and 4 bases at J, with 10 bases in the middle. The CDR3 runs 13 residues.

Concerning this clone itself: The sample contains more than one DNA sequence encoding this CDR3. V and J are TRBV6-5 and TRBJ1-1; a weak D match, TRBD1 (5 bases). Trimming took 7 bases from V and 0 from J, leaving 12 bases between them. The CDR3 totals 14 residues. Germline V gene sequence: CDR1 MNHEY, CDR2 SVGAGI. CDR3 loop: CASTKQGMNTEAFF. The DNA of the CDR3 is TGTGCCAGCACCAAGCAGGGAATGAACACTGAAGCTTTCTTT.

This clone was counted a few times. This chain links TRBV28 with TRBJ2-2, with TRBD1 matching 7 bases. The CDR3 is 20 residues long. Germline CDR1 reads MDHEN; CDR2 reads SYDVKM. The V gene end was trimmed by 5 bases and the J gene end by 7 bases; junction bases not matched to a gene: 25. The CDR3 DNA is TGTGCCAGCAGTAACCCTACAGGGGTCGCGACGGAGTGGGTGATCGGGGAGCTGTTTTTT. As protein: CASSNPTGVATEWVIGELFF.

The gene calls are TRBV10-3 and TRBJ2-7, with 8 nucleotides matching TRBD2. Germline-derived CDR1 and CDR2 are ENHRY and SYGVKD. The CDR3 consists of 13 residues. V shed 0 bases, J shed 13 bases, and the junction held 8 bases outside the gene matches. This CDR3 reads CAISESGTRDQYF. The CDR3 DNA sequence: TGTGCCATCAGTGAGTCCGGGACTAGGGATCAATACTTC.

This rearrangement joins TRBV30 to TRBJ2-7; D might be TRBD2 (5 bases). V lost 2 bases and J 3 bases, leaving 14 bases between the germline ends. This CDR3 contains 14 residues. Germline values: CDR1 GTSNPN, CDR2 SVGIG (reference sequence). The CDR3 nucleotides read TGTGCCTGGAGTCGAGGAGGAGTGGGCTACGAGCAGTACTTC. This encodes CAWSRGGVGYEQYF. The full variable domain, with the rest looked up from reference TRBV30 and TRBJ2-7, is SQTIHQWPATLVQPVGSPLSLECTVEGTSNPNLYWYRQAAGRGLQLLFYSVGIGQISSEVPQNLSASRPQDRQFILSSKKLLLSDSGFYLCAWSRGGVGYEQYFGPGTRLTVT.

This clone is a singleton in its sample. The CDR3 here is CATSRDMTASVGFF. CDR3 sequence (DNA): TGTGCCACCAGCAGAGATATGACGGCCTCCGTGGGGTTCTTC. This rearrangement joins TRBV15 to TRBJ2-1; no definite D call. The ends were cut back, 0 bases at V and 15 bases at J, with 18 bases in the middle. Germline V lookup: CDR1 LNHNV, CDR2 YYDKDF (reference sequence). The CDR3 runs 14 residues.

V is TRBV10-3 and J is TRBJ1-1, with 9 positions matching TRBD1. CDR1 is ENHRY and CDR2 is SYGVKD in the germline V gene. The V gene end was trimmed by 5 bases and the J gene end by 4 bases; junction bases not matched to a gene: 5. CDR3 length: 14 amino acids. CDR3: CAISTQDRGTEAFF. The CDR3, as DNA: TGTGCCATCAGTACTCAGGACAGGGGCACTGAAGCTTTCTTT.

The chain carries TRBV5-1 and TRBJ2-4; TRBD1 aligns across 9 bases. The CDR3 is 17 amino acids. With 4 bases clipped from V and 5 bases from J, the junction kept 13 bases outside the gene matches. CDR1 and CDR2 (germline): SGHRS, YFSETQ. The CDR3 is CASSPGQGSAPQNIQYF. CDR3 sequence (DNA): TGCGCCAGCAGCCCCGGACAGGGGAGTGCCCCACAAAACATTCAGTACTTC. The full variable domain, with the rest looked up from reference TRBV5-1 and TRBJ2-4, is KAGVTQTPRYLIKTRGQQVTLSCSPISGHRSVSWYQQTPGQGLQFLFEYFSETQRNKGNFPGRFSGRQFSNSRSEMNVSTLELGDSALYLCASSPGQGSAPQNIQYFGAGTRLSVL.

The chain couples TRBV7-9 to TRBJ1-4; D perhaps matches TRBD1 (5 bases). Trimming left V 5 bases short and J 3 bases short, with 13 bases between. The CDR3 sequence is 15 residues long. Germline V gene data show CDR1 as SEHNR and CDR2 as FQNEAQ (reference sequence). The CDR3 loop reads CASSQGREPNEKLFF. The CDR3 region has the DNA TGTGCCAGCAGCCAGGGACGGGAGCCTAATGAAAAACTGTTTTTT.

Turning to this clone: This same CDR3 is encoded by further DNA sequences in the sample. The rearrangement links TRBV18 to TRBJ2-2, with TRBD2 as a possible D gene (6 bases). The ends were cut back, 1 base at V and 3 bases at J, with 6 bases in the middle. The CDR3 consists of 14 residues. Looked up from germline, CDR1 is KGHSH and CDR2 is LQKENI. CDR3 in amino acids: CASSPRGDTGELFF. In nucleotides, the CDR3 is TGTGCCAGCTCACCACGGGGGGACACCGGGGAGCTGTTTTTT. The whole variable domain, filled in from reference TRBV18 and TRBJ2-2, reads NAGVMQNPRHLVRRRGQEARLRCSPMKGHSHVYWYRQLPEEGLKFMVYLQKENIIDESGMPKERFSAEFPKEGPSILRIQQVVRGDSAAYFCASSPRGDTGELFFGEGSRLTVL.

The J gene is TRBJ1-2, the V gene TRBV5-1, with D unclear. Germline V gene lookup returns CDR1 SGHRS and CDR2 YFSETQ. V was shortened by 8 bases and J by 3 bases, with 11 bases between the two germline ends. The CDR3 contains 12 residues. CDR3 DNA sequence: TGCGCCAGTTCGGACGGACACTATGGCTACACCTTC. Its protein product is CASSDGHYGYTF.

The rearrangement joins TRBV5-4 to TRBJ1-3; no clear D gene. The CDR3 runs 14 residues. Germline values: CDR1 SGHNT, CDR2 YYREEE (reference sequence). The germline V and J ends were trimmed by 1 base and 5 bases, with 10 bases remaining between them. The CDR3 loop reads CASSLWGARNTIYF. CDR3 DNA sequence: TGTGCCAGCAGCTTGTGGGGAGCCCGAAACACCATATATTTT.

Details on this clone: This CDR3 is also generated by other DNA sequences in the sample. This chain connects TRBV12-3 or TRBV12-4 to TRBJ2-7; the D gene is possibly TRBD1 (5 bases). The CDR3 covers 12 residues. Trimming pared 8 bases from V and 2 bases from J, leaving 10 bases between. The CDR3 coding sequence is TGTGCCAGCCGTGGCAGGGCCTACGAGCAGTACTTC. Residues: CASRGRAYEQYF.

The count of this clone is one. The rearrangement joins TRBV21-1 to TRBJ1-5. TRBV21-1 is a pseudogene segment. The CDR3 totals 16 residues. CDR3 sequence reads: CASSKCQGLSNQPQHF. The CDR3 DNA sequence: TGTGCCAGCAGCAAATGTCAGGGACTGAGCAATCAGCCCCAGCATTTT.